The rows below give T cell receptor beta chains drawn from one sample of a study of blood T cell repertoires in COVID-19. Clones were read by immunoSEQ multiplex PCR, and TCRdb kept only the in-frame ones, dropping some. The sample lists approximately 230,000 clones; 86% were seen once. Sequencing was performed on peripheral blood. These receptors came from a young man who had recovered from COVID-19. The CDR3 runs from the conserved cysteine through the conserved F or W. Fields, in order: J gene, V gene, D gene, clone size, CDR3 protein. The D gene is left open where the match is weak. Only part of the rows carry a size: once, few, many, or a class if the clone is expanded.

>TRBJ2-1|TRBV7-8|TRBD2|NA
CASSLRGGSSYNEQFF
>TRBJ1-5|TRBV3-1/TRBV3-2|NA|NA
CASSPSSNQPQHF
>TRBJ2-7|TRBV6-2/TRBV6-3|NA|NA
CASSWGRGRYEQYF
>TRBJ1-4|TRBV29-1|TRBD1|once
CSVSGTGNEKLFF
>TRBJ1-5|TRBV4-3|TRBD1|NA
CASSPRTGVQPQHF
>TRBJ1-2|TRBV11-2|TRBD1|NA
CASSLPRLRDRVYGYTF
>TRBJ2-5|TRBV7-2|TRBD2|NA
CASRGRRGQETQYF
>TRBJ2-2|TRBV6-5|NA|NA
CASSYRRRAGELFF
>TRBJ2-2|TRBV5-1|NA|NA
CASSIRGTLATGELFF
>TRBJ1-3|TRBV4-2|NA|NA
CASSQESAREDGAGNTIYF
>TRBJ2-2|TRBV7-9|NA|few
CASSLEWRQLFF
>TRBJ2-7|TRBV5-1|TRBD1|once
CASSFMTGGYEQYF
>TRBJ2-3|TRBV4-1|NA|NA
CASSQAGLANTDTQYF
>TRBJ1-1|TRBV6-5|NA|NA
CASITVPEAFF
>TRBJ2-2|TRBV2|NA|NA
CASSEQGTGELFF
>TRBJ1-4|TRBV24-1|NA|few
CATSDLPGYEKLFF
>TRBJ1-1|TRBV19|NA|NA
CASSAPGTEAFF
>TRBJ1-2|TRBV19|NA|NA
CASSISGPYGYTF
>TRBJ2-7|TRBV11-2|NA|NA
CASSAGLHYEQYF
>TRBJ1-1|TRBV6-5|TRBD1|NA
CASSWTGRNTEAFF
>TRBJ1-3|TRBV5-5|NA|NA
CASSLAMQGNTIYF
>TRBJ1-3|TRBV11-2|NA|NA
CASSSSGGNTIYF
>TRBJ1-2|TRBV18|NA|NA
CASSTGEGYGYTF
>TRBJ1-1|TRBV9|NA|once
CASSVAPVADTEAFF
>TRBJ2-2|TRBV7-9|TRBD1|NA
CASGGQLSGELFF
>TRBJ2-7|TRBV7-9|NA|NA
CASSLSTNPIYEQYF
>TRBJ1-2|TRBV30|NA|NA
CAWRRGGYTF
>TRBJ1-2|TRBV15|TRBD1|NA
CATMPDRGSNGYTF
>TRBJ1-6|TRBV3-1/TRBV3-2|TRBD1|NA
CASSPLGTADNSPLHF
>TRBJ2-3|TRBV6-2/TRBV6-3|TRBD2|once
CASSWVAGGNTDTQYF
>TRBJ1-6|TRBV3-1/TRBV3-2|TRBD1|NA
CASSQKGTGGVSPLHF
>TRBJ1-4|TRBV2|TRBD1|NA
CASIYDRAHGTNEKLFF
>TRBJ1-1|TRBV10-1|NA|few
CASSATLDRYTEAFF
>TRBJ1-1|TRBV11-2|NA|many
CASSLHRNTEAFF
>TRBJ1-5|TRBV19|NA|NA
CASRLQGGLQPQHF
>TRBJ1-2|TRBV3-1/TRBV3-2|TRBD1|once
CASHRDRGTNLEPYGYTF
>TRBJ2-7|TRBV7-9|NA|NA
CASRHPPTGSYEQYF
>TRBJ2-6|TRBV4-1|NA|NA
CASSLGALLAGANVLTF
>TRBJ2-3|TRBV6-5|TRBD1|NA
CASATGGNVDTQYF
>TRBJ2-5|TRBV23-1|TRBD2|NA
CASSPASGAGETQYF
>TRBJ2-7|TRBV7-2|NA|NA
CASSLVGGPQGGYGEQYF
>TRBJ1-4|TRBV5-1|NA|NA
CASSSFHLTGIATNEKLFF
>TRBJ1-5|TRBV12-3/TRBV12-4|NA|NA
CASSFNQPQHF
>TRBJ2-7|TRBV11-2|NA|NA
CASSSPSSYEQYF
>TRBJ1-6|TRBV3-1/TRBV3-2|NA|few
CASSQDLFGGNSPLHF
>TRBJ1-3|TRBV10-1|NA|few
CASSDASRSGNTIYF
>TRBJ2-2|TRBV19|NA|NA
CASSMRRAGELFF
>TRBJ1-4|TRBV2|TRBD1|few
CASSRTGRTNEKLFF
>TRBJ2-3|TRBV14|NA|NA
CASSQRRGLSVETDTQYF